The 18 T cell receptor beta chains in this list originate from one sample, sequenced in a study of OX40 agonist ivuxolimab in advanced cancers. TCRdb's table, derived via immunoSEQ multiplex PCR, lists solely in-frame clones and lacks some. There are fewer than 80,000 clones in the sample; around 84% occur only once, and less than 5% lies in the top ten. The sample here was CD4+ or CD8+ T cells sorted from blood, taken in a trial of the OX40 agonist ivuxolimab. Receptors originate from an adult with an advanced solid tumor such as melanoma, head and neck, liver or kidney cancer.

The chain joins TRBV5-1 to TRBJ1-5, with 8 positions matching TRBD1. From germline, CDR1 is SGHRS and CDR2 YFSETQ. The CDR3 consists of 15 residues. V shed 4 bases, J shed 1 base, and the junction held 4 bases outside the gene matches. CDR3 protein: CASSIRGLSNQPQHF. CDR3 nucleotides: TGCGCCAGCAGCATCAGGGGGCTCAGCAATCAGCCCCAGCATTTT.

The V call is TRBV4-1, the J call TRBJ1-4, with 8 nucleotides matching TRBD1. The CDR3 spans 17 residues. The V and J ends lost 5 bases and 6 bases, in that order; junction bases with no gene match: 14. Per the germline V gene, CDR1 is MGHRA and CDR2 is YSYEKL. The CDR3 reads CASSFQGPGQGHEKLFF. In nucleotides, the CDR3 is TGCGCCAGCAGCTTTCAGGGCCCAGGACAGGGCCATGAAAAACTGTTTTTT.

This chain links TRBV4-1 with TRBJ2-2; D is uncertain. Looked up from germline, CDR1 is MGHRA and CDR2 is YSYEKL. This CDR3 contains 16 residues. Trimming removed 0 bases from V and 0 bases from J, with 8 bases in between. The CDR3, as DNA: TGCGCCAGCAGCCAAGATACCAGTGCGAACACCGGGGAGCTGTTTTTT. Amino acids: CASSQDTSANTGELFF.

The chain combines TRBV7-2 with TRBJ1-2, with 9 nucleotides matching TRBD1. The CDR3 contains 16 residues. Germline loops: CDR1 SGHTA, CDR2 FQGNSA. With V trimmed by 5 bases and J by 0 bases, 7 bases remained unmatched. The CDR3 spells CASSPGQGTSNYGYTF. In DNA, the CDR3 is TGTGCCAGCAGCCCCGGACAGGGGACTTCTAACTATGGCTACACCTTC.

This clone was seen just once. The chain uses TRBV19 and TRBJ1-2; weak D call: TRBD1 (5 bases). The CDR3 sequence is 15 residues long. CDR1 and CDR2 from the germline V gene are LNHDA and SQIVND (reference sequence). V lost 3 bases and J 2 bases, leaving 13 bases between the germline ends. The CDR3 nucleotides read TGTGCCAGTAGTATCAGGGCCCGACCCAACTATGGCTACACCTTC. Amino acid sequence: CASSIRARPNYGYTF.

The gene calls are TRBV5-1 and TRBJ2-1, with D uncertain. Trimming removed 0 bases at V and 6 bases at J, with 10 bases between. The CDR3 runs to 14 residues. The germline V gene encodes CDR1 SGHRS and CDR2 YFSETQ. In DNA form, the CDR3 reads TGCGCCAGCAGCTTGGTTGGGGTTTCCAATGAGCAGTTCTTC. It codes for CASSLVGVSNEQFF.

This chain connects TRBV5-1 to TRBJ1-2; D remains unclear. V lost 3 bases and J 4 bases, leaving 10 bases between the germline ends. CDR3 size: 13 residues. Germline V lookup: CDR1 SGHRS, CDR2 YFSETQ. The CDR3 here is CASSWEASYGYTF. CDR3 DNA: TGCGCCAGCAGCTGGGAGGCTTCCTATGGCTACACCTTC.

The rearrangement links TRBV5-1 to TRBJ2-1, with D perhaps TRBD1 (6 bases). Trimming left V 4 bases short and J 0 bases short, with 11 bases between. The CDR3 runs to 15 residues. Germline V gene sequence: CDR1 SGHRS, CDR2 YFSETQ. The chain's CDR3 is CASSMDSRSYNEQFF. The CDR3 bases are TGCGCCAGCAGCATGGACAGCCGCTCCTACAATGAGCAGTTCTTC.

The V call is TRBV7-2, the J call TRBJ1-1, with a weak D call TRBD1 (6 bases). CDR1 is SGHTA and CDR2 is FQGNSA in the germline V gene. V was trimmed by 2 bases and J by 0 bases, leaving 13 bases between them. This CDR3 has 16 amino acids. The CDR3 DNA reads TGTGCCAGCAGCTTAATGTCGGGGGCCATGAACACTGAAGCTTTCTTT. As protein: CASSLMSGAMNTEAFF.

This clone was seen once. The chain employs TRBV5-1 and TRBJ2-5; 10 positions agree with TRBD2. The length of the CDR3 is 14 residues. CDR1 SGHRS and CDR2 YFSETQ come from the germline V gene. With V trimmed by 0 bases and J by 7 bases, 3 bases remained unmatched. The DNA for the CDR3 is TGCGCCAGCAGCTTGGGGGCTAGCGGGGGGACCCAGTACTTC. The encoded protein is CASSLGASGGTQYF.

This sequence joins TRBV27 and TRBJ2-3; 7 bases agree with TRBD2. CDR1 is MNHEY, CDR2 SMNVEV, per germline (reference sequence). The trim removed 4 bases at V and 2 bases at J, leaving 6 bases unmatched. The CDR3 consists of 15 residues. The CDR3 DNA reads TGTGCCAGCAGTTCGGGACTAATATTCACAGATACGCAGTATTTT. Its translation: CASSSGLIFTDTQYF.

This rearrangement joins TRBV5-1 to TRBJ1-5; D not resolved. This CDR3 has 14 amino acids. The germline V gene has CDR1 SGHRS and CDR2 YFSETQ. V lost 0 bases and J lost 6, with 10 bases in between. CDR3 region: CASSLEGASQPQHF. The CDR3 bases are TGCGCCAGCAGCTTGGAGGGAGCGAGTCAGCCCCAGCATTTT. Drawing the rest from reference TRBV5-1 and TRBJ1-5, the complete variable domain is KAGVTQTPRYLIKTRGQQVTLSCSPISGHRSVSWYQQTPGQGLQFLFEYFSETQRNKGNFPGRFSGRQFSNSRSEMNVSTLELGDSALYLCASSLEGASQPQHFGDGTRLSIL.

The chain combines TRBV6-1 with TRBJ2-1; TRBD2 matches at 9 bases. Germline V lookup: CDR1 MNHNS, CDR2 SASEGT. J gave up 9 bases and V 8 bases, and 5 bases lay outside the gene matches. The CDR3 contains 12 residues. DNA of the CDR3: TGTGCCAGCGGGTTAGCGGGAGCTGAGCAGTTCTTC. Its translation is CASGLAGAEQFF.

The chain's CDR3 is CASVEASEQFF. The CDR3 nucleotides are TGTGCCAGCGTTGAGGCGAGTGAGCAGTTCTTC. J is TRBJ2-1 and V is TRBV6-1; D gene uncertain. CDR1 is MNHNS, CDR2 SASEGT, per germline. This CDR3 has 11 amino acids. Trimming removed 8 bases at V and 9 bases at J, with 11 bases between.

The genes are TRBV27 and TRBJ2-7, with D tentatively TRBD2 (6 bases). The CDR3 is 15 amino acids. V was pared by 6 bases and J by 2 bases, with 17 bases between. CDR1 is MNHEY and CDR2 is SMNVEV in the germline V gene (reference sequence). Here the CDR3 DNA reads TGTGCCAGCAGACGACCCCAAGCGGGCACCTACGAGCAGTACTTC. Its protein is CASRRPQAGTYEQYF.

The CDR3 DNA is TGCGCCAGCACCGAGACTCCCCTCGGGAGTCAAGAGACCCAGTACTTC. Translation gives CASTETPLGSQETQYF. The genes are TRBV10-2 and TRBJ2-5; possibly TRBD2 for D (6 bases). The CDR3 contains 16 residues. V was shortened by 7 bases and J by 2 bases, with 20 bases between the two germline ends. Germline CDR1 is WSHSY and CDR2 is SAAADI.

The chain combines TRBV18 with TRBJ1-1; D perhaps matches TRBD1 (5 bases). This CDR3 has 15 amino acids. V gave up 3 bases and J gave up 5 bases, with 16 bases separating them. In germline, CDR1 is KGHSH, CDR2 LQKENI. CDR3 in amino acids: CASSPGAGVGTEAFF. The DNA of the CDR3 is TGTGCCAGCTCACCGGGTGCGGGGGTAGGGACTGAAGCTTTCTTT.

This clone was seen more than once but under ten times. The chain uses TRBV20-1 and TRBJ1-1; TRBD1 is a possible D gene (5 bases). V was pared by 6 bases and J by 7 bases, with 12 bases between. The CDR3 is made up of 11 amino acids. From germline, CDR1 is DFQATT and CDR2 SNEGSKA (reference sequence). This chain's CDR3 is CSAPDRIEAFF. The CDR3 DNA sequence: TGCAGTGCCCCTGACAGAATTGAAGCTTTCTTT.